This T cell receptor (beta chain) is from a study of T-cell reconstitution after alpha-beta-depleted transplantation in children. Points from the study as a whole: Expanded graft clones numbering several hundred reportedly gave rise to alpha-beta T cells about two months after transplant. The main origin of T-cell counts and diversity one year after transplant was newly produced T cells. Several patients had high TCRbeta diversity at day 60; it came from surviving recipient T cells and thymic progenitors.

TCRbeta library construction was performed incorporating unique molecular identifiers. One entry per CDR3 protein results from TCRdb running MiXCR on the PCR reads. This table has about 300,000 distinct CDR3 sequences, 7.5% to 9% appearing once. Unmatched junction bases numbered 10, after V lost 5 bases and J lost 1 base. CDR3 length: 15 amino acids. Germline V gives CDR1 DFQATT, CDR2 SNEGSKA (reference sequence). This clonotype appeared many times. Antigen specificity is unknown. The V call is TRBV20-1, the J call TRBJ2-5; 7 nucleotides line up with TRBD2. The clonotype originates from a female patient between 2 and 15 years old who had a stem cell transplant for Fanconi anemia, so the T cells may come from the graft donor. The sequencing used peripheral blood, collected 360 days after TCRalphabeta/CD19-depleted stem cell transplant. Here the CDR3 DNA reads TGCAGTGCTCCCCCTGAGGGAGGGACCCAAGAGACCCAGTACTTC. Protein: CSAPPEGGTQETQYF.